A selection of T cell receptor beta chains follows, all from one sample in a study of T cells in Graves' hyperthyroidism and ophthalmopathy. A single record per CDR3 protein comes from TCRdb applying MiXCR to the multiplex PCR reads. Here the sample spans hundreds of thousands of distinct CDR3 sequences, about 15% being singletons. Sequencing was carried out using blood. All receptors derive from a man younger than 30 with Graves' ophthalmopathy. CDR3s include the opening cysteine and the closing phenylalanine or tryptophan. The D gene is left open where the match is weak. For some rows the clone size is stated as once, few or many, or as a class when expanded; others skip it.

j_call | clone_size | d_call | v_call | cdr3_aa | cdr3_nt
TRBJ2-5 | few | TRBD2 | TRBV10-1 | CASSATPTSGANF | TGCGCCAGCAGTGCAACCCCTACTAGCGGGGCAAACTTC
TRBJ1-5 | - | - | TRBV7-9 | CASSLNLGQPQHF | TGTGCCAGCAGCTTGAATTTGGGGCAGCCCCAGCATTTT
TRBJ2-2 | - | - | TRBV2 | CASSDRRYTGELFF | TGTGCCAGCAGTGACAGGCGATACACCGGGGAGCTGTTTTTT
TRBJ2-2 | many | - | TRBV29-1 | CSVGTPNTGELFF | TGCAGCGTTGGGACACCGAACACCGGGGAGCTGTTTTTT
TRBJ1-2 | many | - | TRBV7-9 | CASTPLRATSNYGYTF | TGTGCCAGCACCCCTTTACGGGCCACCTCTAACTATGGCTACACCTTC
TRBJ1-2 | few | TRBD1 | TRBV7-3 | CASSERTGVPTF | TGTGCCAGCAGCGAAAGGACAGGGGTCCCCACCTTC
TRBJ1-2 | many | - | TRBV27 | CASRRTGNFKDGYTF | TGTGCCAGCAGACGCACAGGGAACTTTAAGGATGGCTACACCTTC
TRBJ2-7 | many | - | TRBV7-3 | CASSLKGGRREQYF | TGTGCCAGCAGCTTAAAGGGGGGACGGCGCGAGCAGTACTTC
TRBJ1-1 | many | - | TRBV6-1 | CASSEALLYRGSTEAFF | TGTGCCAGCAGTGAAGCGCTCCTTTATAGGGGGAGCACTGAAGCTTTCTTT
TRBJ1-1 | - | - | TRBV4-1 | CASSQDNLNTEAFF | TGCGCCAGCAGCCAAGATAACTTGAACACTGAAGCTTTCTTT
TRBJ2-1 | - | TRBD1 | TRBV6-2/TRBV6-3 | CASRGDRGYNEQIF | TGTGCCAGCAGGGGTGACAGGGGATACAATGAGCAGATCTTC
TRBJ2-1 | few | TRBD2 | TRBV9 | CASRDSGEGNEQFF | TGTGCCAGTAGGGATAGCGGGGAAGGGAATGAGCAGTTCTTC
TRBJ2-7 | few | - | TRBV19 | CASSQLPGEQYF | TGTGCCAGTAGCCAGCTCCCCGGCGAGCAGTACTTC
TRBJ2-5 | many | TRBD1 | TRBV7-2 | CASSEWTGEETQYF | TGTGCCAGCAGCGAATGGACAGGGGAAGAGACCCAGTACTTC
TRBJ1-5 | many | - | TRBV7-2 | CASSLLNSNQPQHF | TGTGCCAGCAGCTTGCTAAATAGCAATCAGCCCCAGCATTTT
TRBJ1-1 | - | - | TRBV27 | CASSFLGAKEAFF | TGTGCCAGCAGTTTTTTAGGGGCGAAGGAAGCTTTCTTT
TRBJ2-1 | few | TRBD2 | TRBV19 | CASSLGLAGGGHEQFF | TGTGCCAGTAGTCTGGGACTAGCGGGGGGCGGCCATGAGCAGTTCTTC
TRBJ2-2 | few | - | TRBV28 | CASSYPHGRELFF | TGTGCCAGCAGTTACCCTCACGGTAGGGAGCTGTTTTTT
TRBJ2-5 | many | - | TRBV7-8 | CASSLAGDPRETQYF | TGTGCCAGCAGCTTAGCGGGGGACCCCAGGGAGACCCAGTACTTC
TRBJ2-5 | many | - | TRBV11-2 | CASNAVRGGQETQYF | TGTGCCAGCAACGCGGTTAGAGGGGGTCAAGAGACCCAGTACTTC
TRBJ2-3 | many | TRBD1 | TRBV20-1 | CSAYPGQVQSLGSTDTQYF | TGCAGTGCATATCCGGGACAGGTTCAAAGTTTGGGGAGTACAGATACGCAGTATTTT
TRBJ1-1 | few | - | TRBV7-9 | CASSLAQGLATEAFF | TGTGCCAGCAGCTTAGCGCAGGGGCTGGCCACTGAAGCTTTCTTT
TRBJ1-2 | many | TRBD1 | TRBV2 | CASSDTGTARRRQRGTLYGYTF | TGTGCCAGCAGTGACACCGGGACAGCCCGAAGACGCCAACGGGGGACTTTGTATGGCTACACCTTC
TRBJ2-3 | many | - | TRBV20-1 | CSALGEARTDTQYF | TGCAGTGCTCTGGGGGAGGCACGCACAGATACGCAGTATTTT
TRBJ2-3 | - | TRBD1 | TRBV10-1 | CASSEGQGPDTQYF | TGCGCCAGCAGTGAAGGACAGGGGCCAGATACGCAGTATTTT
TRBJ2-5 | few | - | TRBV19 | CASSIGPTSEETQYF | TGTGCCAGTAGTATAGGTCCGACTTCTGAAGAGACCCAGTACTTC
TRBJ2-2 | many | - | TRBV11-1 | CASSLAFEGNGELFF | TGTGCCAGCAGCTTAGCTTTTGAGGGGAACGGGGAGCTGTTTTTT